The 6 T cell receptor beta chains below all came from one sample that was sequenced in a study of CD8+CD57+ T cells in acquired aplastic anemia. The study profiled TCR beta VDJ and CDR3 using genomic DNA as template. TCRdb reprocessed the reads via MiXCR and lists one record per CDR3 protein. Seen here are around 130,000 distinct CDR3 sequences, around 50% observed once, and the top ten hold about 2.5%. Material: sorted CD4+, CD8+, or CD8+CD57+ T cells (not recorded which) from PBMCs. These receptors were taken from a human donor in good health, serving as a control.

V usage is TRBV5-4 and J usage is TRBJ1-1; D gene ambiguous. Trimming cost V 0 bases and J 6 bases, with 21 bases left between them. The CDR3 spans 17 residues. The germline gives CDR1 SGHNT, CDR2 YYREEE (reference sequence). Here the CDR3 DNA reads TGTGCCAGCAGCTTGGCCGGTTGGGGAGGTAGTGACGCTGAAGCTTTCTTT. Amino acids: CASSLAGWGGSDAEAFF.

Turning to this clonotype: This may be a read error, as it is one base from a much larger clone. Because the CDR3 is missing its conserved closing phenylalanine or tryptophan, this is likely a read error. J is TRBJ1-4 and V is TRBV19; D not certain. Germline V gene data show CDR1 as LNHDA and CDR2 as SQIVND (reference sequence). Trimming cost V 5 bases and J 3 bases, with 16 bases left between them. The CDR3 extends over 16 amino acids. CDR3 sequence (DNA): TGTGCCAGTAGTGTCTCTTCTGAGACGTCTAATGAAAAACTGTTTGTT. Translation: CASSVSSETSNEKLFV.

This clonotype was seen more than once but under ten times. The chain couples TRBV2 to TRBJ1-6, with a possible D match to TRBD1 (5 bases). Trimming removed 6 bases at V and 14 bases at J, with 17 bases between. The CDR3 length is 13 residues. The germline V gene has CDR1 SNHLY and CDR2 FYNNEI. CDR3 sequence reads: CASRGDQGKALHF. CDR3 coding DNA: TGTGCCAGCAGGGGAGATCAGGGCAAGGCCCTCCACTTT.

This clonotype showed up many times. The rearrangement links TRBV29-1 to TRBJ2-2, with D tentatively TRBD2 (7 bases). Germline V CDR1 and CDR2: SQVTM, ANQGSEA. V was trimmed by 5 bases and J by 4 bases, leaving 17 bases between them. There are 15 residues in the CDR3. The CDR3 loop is CSVRGAGARTGELFF. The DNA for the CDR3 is TGCAGCGTTCGGGGGGCGGGGGCGCGCACCGGGGAGCTGTTTTTT.

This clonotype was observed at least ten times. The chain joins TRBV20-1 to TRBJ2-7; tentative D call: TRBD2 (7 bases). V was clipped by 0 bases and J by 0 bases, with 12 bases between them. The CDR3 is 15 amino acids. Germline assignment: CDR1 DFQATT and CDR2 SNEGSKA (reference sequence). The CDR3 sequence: CSARDGRGPSYEQYF. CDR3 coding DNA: TGCAGTGCTAGAGATGGGCGGGGGCCCTCCTACGAGCAGTACTTC.

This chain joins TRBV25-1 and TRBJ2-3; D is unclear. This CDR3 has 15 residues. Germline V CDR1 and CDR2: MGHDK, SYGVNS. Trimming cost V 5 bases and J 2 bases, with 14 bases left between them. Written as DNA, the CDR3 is TGTGCCAGCAGTCACACCGGGCCTTTCACAGATACGCAGTATTTT. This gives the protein CASSHTGPFTDTQYF. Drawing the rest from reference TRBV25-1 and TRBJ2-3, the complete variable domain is EADIYQTPRYLVIGTGKKITLECSQTMGHDKMYWYQQDPGMELHLIHYSYGVNSTEKGDLSSESTVSRIRTEHFPLTLESARPSHTSQYLCASSHTGPFTDTQYFGPGTRLTVL.